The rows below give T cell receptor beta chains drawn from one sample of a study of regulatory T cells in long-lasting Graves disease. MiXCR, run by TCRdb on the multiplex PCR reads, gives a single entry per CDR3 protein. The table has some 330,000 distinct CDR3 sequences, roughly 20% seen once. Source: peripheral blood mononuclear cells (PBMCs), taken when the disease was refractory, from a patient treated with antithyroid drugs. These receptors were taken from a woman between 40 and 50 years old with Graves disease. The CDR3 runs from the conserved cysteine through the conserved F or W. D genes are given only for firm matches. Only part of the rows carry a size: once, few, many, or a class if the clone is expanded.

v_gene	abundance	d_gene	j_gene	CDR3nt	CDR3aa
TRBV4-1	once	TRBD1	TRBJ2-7	TGCGCCAGCAGCCAAGTCCAGACAGGGGTCTACGAGCAGTACTTC	CASSQVQTGVYEQYF
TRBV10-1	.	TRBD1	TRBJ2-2	TGCGCCAGCAGACGGGACAGGGCAACCGGGGAGCTGTTTTTT	CASRRDRATGELFF
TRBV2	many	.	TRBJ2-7	TGTGCCAGCAGACAGGAGCTATCCTACGAGCAGTACTTC	CASRQELSYEQYF
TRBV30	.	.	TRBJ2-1	TGTGCCTGGAGTAGACGGTACAATGAGCAGTTCTTC	CAWSRRYNEQFF
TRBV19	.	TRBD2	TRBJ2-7	TGTGCCAGTAGTATTGAAGGGACTAGCGGGAGAAGCGAGCAGTACTTC	CASSIEGTSGRSEQYF
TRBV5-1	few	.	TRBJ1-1	TGCGCCAGCAGCTTAGTTCGGAGAGGCACTGAAGCTTTCTTT	CASSLVRRGTEAFF
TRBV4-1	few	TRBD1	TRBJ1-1	TGCGCCAGCAGCCTGACCTCGGGCAGGGGGGAAGCTTTCTTT	CASSLTSGRGEAFF
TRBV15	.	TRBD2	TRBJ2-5	TGTGCCACCAGCAGCTCCGGCGGGACTAGCGGGAGGGTTCAAGAGACCCAGTACTTC	CATSSSGGTSGRVQETQYF
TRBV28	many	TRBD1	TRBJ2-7	TGTGCCAGCAGACCTGGGACAGGGGGTTTCTACGAGCAGTACTTC	CASRPGTGGFYEQYF
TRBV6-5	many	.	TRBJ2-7	TGTGCCAGCAGTTCTCCCGTTTACGAGCAGTACTTC	CASSSPVYEQYF